These T cell receptor beta chains were read from a single sample in a study of neurological immune-mediated disorders. TCRdb analysed the 5' RACE reads with MiXCR anew, one entry per CDR3 protein. The sample has approximately 130,000 distinct CDR3 sequences, 3.2% seen once. What was sequenced was PBMCs. The receptor set was obtained from a woman younger than 45 with multiple sclerosis. Both conserved end residues are part of each CDR3. The order of the fields is D gene, CDR3 length, J gene, clone size, V gene, CDR3 DNA, CDR3 protein. A D gene is named only where the DNA matches it firmly. Part of the rows lack a size; the others show once, few, many or a class for expanded clones.

D: -; length: 18; J: TRBJ1-3; size: many; V: TRBV4-1; DNA: TGCGCCAGCAGCCAAGTCATCACAGGGTCATTCTCTGGAAACACCATATATTTT; CDR3: CASSQVITGSFSGNTIYF
D: -; length: 15; J: TRBJ1-5; size: many; V: TRBV12-3/TRBV12-4; DNA: TGTGCCAGCAGTTTAACCATCAAGGGCAATCAGCCCCAGCATTTT; CDR3: CASSLTIKGNQPQHF
D: -; length: 13; J: TRBJ2-1; size: many; V: TRBV12-3/TRBV12-4; DNA: TGTGCCAGCAGTCCTAGTGGGATCAATGAGCAGTTCTTC; CDR3: CASSPSGINEQFF
D: TRBD2; length: 15; J: TRBJ2-1; size: many; V: TRBV6-4; DNA: TGTGCCAGCAGCAGGACTAGCGGGGAGTACAATGAGCAGTTCTTC; CDR3: CASSRTSGEYNEQFF
D: TRBD1; length: 15; J: TRBJ2-1; size: many; V: TRBV7-2; DNA: TGTGCCAGCAGCTTCGACAGGGGGACCTACAATGAGCAGTTCTTC; CDR3: CASSFDRGTYNEQFF
D: TRBD1; length: 15; J: TRBJ1-1; size: many; V: TRBV14; DNA: TGTGCCAGCAGCCAGGGACAGGGTCTGGGCACTGAAGCTTTCTTT; CDR3: CASSQGQGLGTEAFF
D: -; length: 14; J: TRBJ2-7; size: many; V: TRBV30; DNA: TGTGCCTGGAGTGTATCGGACACTTACTACGAGCAGTACTTC; CDR3: CAWSVSDTYYEQYF
D: -; length: 13; J: TRBJ2-5; size: many; V: TRBV29-1; DNA: TGCAGCGTAGAATGGCTCAGAAGGGAGACCCAGTACTTC; CDR3: CSVEWLRRETQYF
D: TRBD1; length: 14; J: TRBJ1-4; size: many; V: TRBV13; DNA: TGTGCCAGCAGCTCACAACAGGGGGATGAAAAACTGTTTTTT; CDR3: CASSSQQGDEKLFF
D: -; length: 15; J: TRBJ2-5; size: many; V: TRBV5-1; DNA: TGCGCCAGCAGCAGAACAGGGATTGTGCAGGAGACCCAGTACTTC; CDR3: CASSRTGIVQETQYF
D: TRBD1; length: 17; J: TRBJ2-1; size: many; V: TRBV12-3/TRBV12-4; DNA: TGTGCCAGCAGTTTTTTATTGGGACAGAGCTCCTACAATGAGCAGTTCTTC; CDR3: CASSFLLGQSSYNEQFF
D: -; length: 11; J: TRBJ2-3; size: many; V: TRBV27; DNA: TGTGCCAGCGGATGGGGGAATACGCAGTATTTT; CDR3: CASGWGNTQYF
D: -; length: 17; J: TRBJ1-2; size: many; V: TRBV6-5; DNA: TGTGCCAGCAGTTACTCGAGGGCGCAGGGAATTCGGTATGGCTACACCTTC; CDR3: CASSYSRAQGIRYGYTF
D: -; length: 13; J: TRBJ1-2; size: few; V: TRBV7-6; DNA: TGTGCCAGCAGACCCCCGGGGCGGGATGGCTACACCTTC; CDR3: CASRPPGRDGYTF
D: -; length: 11; J: TRBJ2-7; size: many; V: TRBV12-3/TRBV12-4; DNA: -; CDR3: CASFGPGEQYF
D: TRBD2; length: 16; J: TRBJ2-3; size: many; V: TRBV2; DNA: TGTGCCAGCAGCCACCCCCCGACTAGCGGGGAGGATACGCAGTATTTT; CDR3: CASSHPPTSGEDTQYF
D: -; length: 12; J: TRBJ2-7; size: many; V: TRBV5-6; DNA: TGTGCCAGCAGCCTGACACCGGGCGAGCAGTACTTC; CDR3: CASSLTPGEQYF
D: TRBD1; length: 16; J: TRBJ1-6; size: many; V: TRBV6-6; DNA: TGTGCCAGCAGTCAACAGGGGACGTCCCAGAATTCACCCCTCCACTTT; CDR3: CASSQQGTSQNSPLHF
D: TRBD2; length: 19; J: TRBJ2-6; size: many; V: TRBV12-3/TRBV12-4; DNA: TGTGCCAGCAGTACCTGGGGGGGGACTAGCGATCCTGGGGCCAACGTCCTGACTTTC; CDR3: CASSTWGGTSDPGANVLTF
D: -; length: 15; J: TRBJ1-4; size: many; V: TRBV7-9; DNA: TGTGCCAGCAGCTTAGGATCCAGGGTGGATGAAAAACTGTTTTTT; CDR3: CASSLGSRVDEKLFF
D: TRBD1; length: 16; J: TRBJ2-1; size: few; V: TRBV11-2; DNA: TGTGCCAGCAGCTCTAGGGTAGGACAGGGGGCAGGTGAGCAGTTCTTC; CDR3: CASSSRVGQGAGEQFF
D: -; length: 15; J: TRBJ1-2; size: many; V: TRBV4-3; DNA: TGCGCCAGCAGCCAAGACGACAGGACCCTATATGGCTACACCTTC; CDR3: CASSQDDRTLYGYTF
D: -; length: 13; J: TRBJ1-2; size: many; V: TRBV6-5; DNA: TGTGCCAGCAGGATCGGAGGGACCTATGGCTACACCTTC; CDR3: CASRIGGTYGYTF
D: TRBD1; length: 14; J: TRBJ2-2; size: few; V: TRBV2; DNA: TGTGCCAGCCGATGGACAGGGGGTTCCGGGGAGCTGTTTTTT; CDR3: CASRWTGGSGELFF
D: -; length: 15; J: TRBJ2-1; size: many; V: TRBV7-2; DNA: TGTGCCAGCAGCTTAGTCGGGAGACCCCGGGATGAGCAGTTCTTC; CDR3: CASSLVGRPRDEQFF
D: -; length: 13; J: TRBJ1-6; size: few; V: TRBV5-1; DNA: TGCGCCAGCAGCTTAAAGGGGAATTCAACCCTCAACTTT; CDR3: CASSLKGNSTLNF
D: -; length: 11; J: TRBJ1-2; size: many; V: TRBV30; DNA: TGTGCCTGGACCGTTGCGTCGCTGGGGAGTTTC; CDR3: CAWTVASLGSF
D: TRBD2; length: 16; J: TRBJ2-5; size: many; V: TRBV20-1; DNA: TGCAGTGCTAGCGGGGGCAGCGGGGGGAGGGGAGAGACCCAGTACTTC; CDR3: CSASGGSGGRGETQYF
D: -; length: 16; J: TRBJ2-1; size: many; V: TRBV5-6; DNA: TGTGCCAGCAGCTTGATTCCGGGACAAGCAAGGGGGGAGCAGTTCTTC; CDR3: CASSLIPGQARGEQFF
D: -; length: 11; J: TRBJ2-1; size: many; V: TRBV20-1; DNA: TGCAGTGCTGAACTGAAAGATGAGCAGTTCTTC; CDR3: CSAELKDEQFF
D: -; length: 9; J: TRBJ1-2; size: many; V: TRBV20-1; DNA: TGCAGTGGTGGATATGGCTACACCTTC; CDR3: CSGGYGYTF
D: -; length: 16; J: TRBJ2-4; size: many; V: TRBV7-2; DNA: TGTGCCAGCAGCTTAGTCCTGACAGAATCTAAAAACATTCAGTACTTC; CDR3: CASSLVLTESKNIQYF
D: -; length: 16; J: TRBJ2-6; size: many; V: TRBV15; DNA: TGTGCCACCAGCAGCTATGCGGGGCTAGGGGCCAACGTCCTGACTTTC; CDR3: CATSSYAGLGANVLTF
D: TRBD2; length: 16; J: TRBJ2-5; size: many; V: TRBV9; DNA: TGTGCCAGCAGCGTAGACCGGGGGGGCAAGGAAGAGACCCAGTACTTC; CDR3: CASSVDRGGKEETQYF
D: -; length: 16; J: TRBJ2-4; size: many; V: TRBV20-1; DNA: TGCAGTGCTAGAGTACTAACTAACGGGGGAGGAAACATTCAGTACTTC; CDR3: CSARVLTNGGGNIQYF
D: -; length: 14; J: TRBJ2-3; size: many; V: TRBV7-9; DNA: TGTGCCAGCTTAATAGGGGATGTCGCAGATACGCAGTATTTT; CDR3: CASLIGDVADTQYF
D: -; length: 15; J: TRBJ1-2; size: many; V: TRBV20-1; DNA: TGCAGTGCTAGACTCCCTCAAGGGGAAAGGTCTGGCTACACCTTC; CDR3: CSARLPQGERSGYTF
D: TRBD2; length: 12; J: TRBJ2-1; size: -; V: TRBV6-2/TRBV6-3; DNA: TGTGCCAGCTGGGGGGGTCACAATGAGCAGTTCTTC; CDR3: CASWGGHNEQFF
D: -; length: 13; J: TRBJ1-2; size: many; V: TRBV5-5; DNA: TGTGCCAGCAGCTTGGGACATAACTATGGCTACACCTTC; CDR3: CASSLGHNYGYTF
D: TRBD1; length: 14; J: TRBJ2-2; size: many; V: TRBV20-1; DNA: TGCAGTGCTAACAGGGGTTCGAACACCGGGGAGCTGTTTTTT; CDR3: CSANRGSNTGELFF
D: -; length: 14; J: TRBJ1-2; size: many; V: TRBV15; DNA: TGTGCCACCAGCAGAGAGGGGGGGGGATATGGCTACACCTTC; CDR3: CATSREGGGYGYTF
D: -; length: 16; J: TRBJ1-5; size: many; V: TRBV12-3/TRBV12-4; DNA: TGTGCCAGCAGTTTAGCTCTTCAGAATAGCAATCAGCCCCAGCATTTT; CDR3: CASSLALQNSNQPQHF
D: TRBD1; length: 14; J: TRBJ2-7; size: many; V: TRBV6-5; DNA: TGTGCCAGCAGTAGCGGGACAGGGTTCTACGAGCAGTACTTC; CDR3: CASSSGTGFYEQYF
D: -; length: 17; J: TRBJ1-2; size: many; V: TRBV5-1; DNA: TGCGCCAGCAGGTTTAGGTTCCCGGCGAAGTCTAACTATGGCTACACCTTC; CDR3: CASRFRFPAKSNYGYTF
D: -; length: 13; J: TRBJ1-2; size: many; V: TRBV7-2; DNA: TGTGCCAGCAGCTCGATGGGTCCATGGGGCTACACCTTC; CDR3: CASSSMGPWGYTF
D: -; length: 14; J: TRBJ2-1; size: many; V: TRBV6-4; DNA: TGTGCCAGCAGTGACTCCGAGCGCCCCAATGAGCAGTTCTTC; CDR3: CASSDSERPNEQFF
D: TRBD1; length: 13; J: TRBJ1-2; size: many; V: TRBV27; DNA: TGTGCCAGCAGTGCTACGCCAGGGGGCGGCTACACCTTC; CDR3: CASSATPGGGYTF
D: TRBD2; length: 16; J: TRBJ2-7; size: many; V: TRBV5-1; DNA: TGCGCCAGCAGCTTGTCGCTAGCGGGGTCCTCCTACGAGCAGTACTTC; CDR3: CASSLSLAGSSYEQYF
D: TRBD1; length: 15; J: TRBJ2-1; size: many; V: TRBV27; DNA: TGTGCCAGCAGTGGGTGGGGGACAGGCATCGATGAGCAGTTCTTC; CDR3: CASSGWGTGIDEQFF
D: -; length: 13; J: TRBJ2-3; size: many; V: TRBV9; DNA: TGTGCCAGCAGCCCCATGGGGACAGATACGCAGTATTTT; CDR3: CASSPMGTDTQYF
D: -; length: 13; J: TRBJ1-1; size: many; V: TRBV7-9; DNA: TGTGCCAGCAGCTTAATAGGGAACACTGAAGCTTTCTTT; CDR3: CASSLIGNTEAFF
D: TRBD1; length: 14; J: TRBJ2-1; size: many; V: TRBV27; DNA: TGTGCCAGCAGTTTATCGGGACAGGGGACCGAGCAGTTCTTC; CDR3: CASSLSGQGTEQFF
D: TRBD1; length: 14; J: TRBJ2-2; size: many; V: TRBV4-3; DNA: TGCGCCAGCAGCCACGACAGGGATTTCGGGGAGCTGTTTTTT; CDR3: CASSHDRDFGELFF